The 10 T cell receptor beta chains reported below all come from one sample, sequenced in a study of molecular identifiers for immune sequencing clone quantification. TCRdb redid the calling of the PCR reads with MiXCR, one entry per CDR3 protein. The table records around 320,000 distinct CDR3 sequences, roughly a quarter of them present only once. The sequenced material came from naive CD8+ T cells from blood, with Jurkat cell RNA spiked in. Stated subset: FACS-sorted CD8+CD4-CCR7+CD45RA+ naive T cells. These receptors originate from a human donor in good health. Some libraries in this study had Jurkat cell RNA spiked in.

This clonotype was counted between two and nine times. V is TRBV7-9 and J is TRBJ2-2; weak D call: TRBD1 (6 bases). Germline CDR1 is SEHNR and CDR2 is FQNEAQ (reference sequence). V dropped 2 bases and J dropped 7 bases, with 17 bases sitting between them. This CDR3 has 16 residues. CDR3 amino acids: CASSLPGQPGDGELFF. The CDR3 DNA follows: TGTGCCAGCAGCTTACCCGGACAGCCCGGCGACGGGGAGCTGTTTTTT.

This chain connects TRBV15 to TRBJ2-3; D perhaps matches TRBD2 (6 bases). The CDR3 covers 15 residues. Trimming removed 7 bases at V and 1 base at J, with 15 bases between. Germline CDR1 reads LNHNV; CDR2 reads YYDKDF (reference sequence). DNA of the CDR3: TGTGCCACCATCGGAGGGCCGGGGGGCACAGATACGCAGTATTTT. Encoded protein: CATIGGPGGTDTQYF.

This clonotype was observed many times. The V and J genes are TRBV7-9 and TRBJ2-7, with no clear D. CDR1 SEHNR and CDR2 FQNEAQ come from the germline V gene (reference sequence). The V end lost 5 bases, the J end lost 2 bases, and 10 bases lay between the germline ends. The CDR3 contains 13 residues. CDR3: CASSRTETYEQYF. CDR3 bases: TGTGCCAGCAGCCGGACCGAGACCTACGAGCAGTACTTC.

This clonotype was seen a handful of times. The J gene is TRBJ2-7, the V gene TRBV28; no reliable D call. Deletions cut 8 bases from V and 4 bases from J, with 9 bases between. Germline loops: CDR1 MDHEN, CDR2 SYDVKM. CDR3 length equals 11 residues. The CDR3 bases are TGTGCCAGCCAACAGACGTACGAGCAGTACTTC. This encodes CASQQTYEQYF.

This clonotype was picked up many times. CDR3 DNA: TGTGCCAGCAGTTTATGGGGACAGACCTACGAGCAGTACTTC. As protein: CASSLWGQTYEQYF. The V gene is TRBV28, the J gene TRBJ2-7; the match to TRBD1 covers 7 bases. CDR1 is MDHEN, CDR2 SYDVKM, per germline. V lost 0 bases, J lost 2 bases, and 1 base stayed unmatched. This CDR3 region has 14 residues.

The table lists this clonotype with many counts. This rearrangement joins TRBV12-3 or TRBV12-4 to TRBJ2-3; 7 bases map to TRBD2. The length of the CDR3 is 15 residues. After removal of 6 bases from V and 2 bases from J, the junction contained 8 bases not matched to a gene. CDR3 sequence reads: CASRGFAGDTDTQYF. CDR3 sequence (DNA): TGTGCCAGCAGGGGTTTCGCGGGGGACACAGATACGCAGTATTTT.

This clonotype was detected a few times. This chain connects TRBV3-1 to TRBJ1-5, with a weak D call TRBD1 (6 bases). V was cut by 5 bases and J by 4 bases, with 12 bases left in between. CDR1 and CDR2 from the germline V gene are LGHDT and YNNKEL (reference sequence). The CDR3 has 14 amino acids. The CDR3 nucleotides read TGTGCCAGCAGCAGCCAGGGGTTAAATCAGCCCCAGCATTTT. Protein sequence: CASSSQGLNQPQHF.

This clonotype has ten or more counts. The chain is built from TRBV5-4 and TRBJ2-5; D remains unclear. Germline CDR1 is SGHNT and CDR2 is YYREEE (reference sequence). The CDR3 loop spans 14 amino acids. V was shortened by 0 bases and J by 4 bases, with 10 bases between the two germline ends. This CDR3 reads CASSLDQPPETQYF. The CDR3 coding sequence is TGTGCCAGCAGCTTGGACCAGCCCCCAGAGACCCAGTACTTC.

This clonotype was found a few times. V usage is TRBV30 and J usage is TRBJ2-5, with D possibly being TRBD1 (5 bases). Germline-derived CDR1 and CDR2 are GTSNPN and SVGIG (reference sequence). V lost 3 bases, J lost 2 bases, and 10 bases lay in between. The CDR3 runs 13 residues. The CDR3 here is CAWRGQFQETQYF. The DNA of the CDR3 is TGTGCCTGGAGGGGGCAGTTTCAAGAGACCCAGTACTTC.

V gene TRBV5-6 combines with J gene TRBJ2-7; TRBD1 aligns across 7 bases. The germline V gene has CDR1 SGHDT and CDR2 YYEEEE. The V and J ends lost 2 bases and 5 bases, in that order; junction bases with no gene match: 7. The CDR3 sequence is 14 residues long. DNA of the CDR3: TGTGCCAGCAGCTTAGCCGGGACAGCCCACGAGCAGTACTTC. It encodes CASSLAGTAHEQYF.